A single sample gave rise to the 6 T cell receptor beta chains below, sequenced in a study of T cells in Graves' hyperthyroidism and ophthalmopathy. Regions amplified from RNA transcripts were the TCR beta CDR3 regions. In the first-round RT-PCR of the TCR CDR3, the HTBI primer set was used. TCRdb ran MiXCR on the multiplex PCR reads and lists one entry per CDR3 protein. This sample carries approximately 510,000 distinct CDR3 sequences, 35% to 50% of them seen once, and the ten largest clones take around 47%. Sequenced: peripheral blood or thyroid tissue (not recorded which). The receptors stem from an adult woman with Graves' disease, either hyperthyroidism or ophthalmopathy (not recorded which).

CDR3 in DNA: TGTGCCAGCAGCTATCAGGCGTCTGGGCGGGAGACCCAGTACTTC. It is translated as CASSYQASGRETQYF. V usage is TRBV5-4 and J usage is TRBJ2-5; D is undetermined. CDR1 is SGHNT, CDR2 YYREEE, per germline (reference sequence). The CDR3 covers 15 residues. V was trimmed by 3 bases and J by 5 bases, leaving 17 bases between them. Using reference TRBV5-4 and TRBJ2-5 for the parts outside the CDR3, the full variable domain is ETGVTQSPTHLIKTRGQQVTLRCSSQSGHNTVSWYQQALGQGPQFIFQYYREEENGRGNFPPRFSGLQFPNYSSELNVNALELDDSALYLCASSYQASGRETQYFGPGTRLLVL.

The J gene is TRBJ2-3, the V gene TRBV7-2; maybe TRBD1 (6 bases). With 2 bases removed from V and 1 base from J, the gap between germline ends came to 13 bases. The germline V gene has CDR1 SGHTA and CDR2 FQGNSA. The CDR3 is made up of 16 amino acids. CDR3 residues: CASSLQGSIRTDTQYF. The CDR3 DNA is TGTGCCAGCAGCTTACAGGGGTCCATTCGCACAGATACGCAGTATTTT.

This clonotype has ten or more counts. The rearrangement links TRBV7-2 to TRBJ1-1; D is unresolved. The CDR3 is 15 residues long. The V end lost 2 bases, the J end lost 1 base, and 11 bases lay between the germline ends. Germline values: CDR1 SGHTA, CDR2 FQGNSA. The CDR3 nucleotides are TGTGCCAGCAGCTTAATATTTGGAGGGAACACTGAAGCTTTCTTT. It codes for CASSLIFGGNTEAFF.

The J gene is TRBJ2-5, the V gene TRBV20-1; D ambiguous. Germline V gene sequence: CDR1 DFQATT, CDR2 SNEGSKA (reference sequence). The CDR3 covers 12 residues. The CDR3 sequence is CSAGRVQETQYF. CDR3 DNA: TGCAGCGCAGGACGGGTCCAAGAGACCCAGTACTTC.

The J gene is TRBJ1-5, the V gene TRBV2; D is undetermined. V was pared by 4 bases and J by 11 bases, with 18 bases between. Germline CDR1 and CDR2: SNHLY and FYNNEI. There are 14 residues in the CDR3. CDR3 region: CASSAYQADVAQHF. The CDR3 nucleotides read TGTGCCAGCAGTGCATATCAAGCTGACGTAGCCCAGCATTTT.

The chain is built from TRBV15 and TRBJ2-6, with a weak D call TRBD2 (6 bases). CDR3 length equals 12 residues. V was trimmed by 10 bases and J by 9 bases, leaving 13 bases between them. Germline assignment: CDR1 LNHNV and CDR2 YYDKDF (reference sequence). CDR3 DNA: TGTGCCATCGCCGGGACTGTCAACGTCCTGACTTTC. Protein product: CAIAGTVNVLTF.